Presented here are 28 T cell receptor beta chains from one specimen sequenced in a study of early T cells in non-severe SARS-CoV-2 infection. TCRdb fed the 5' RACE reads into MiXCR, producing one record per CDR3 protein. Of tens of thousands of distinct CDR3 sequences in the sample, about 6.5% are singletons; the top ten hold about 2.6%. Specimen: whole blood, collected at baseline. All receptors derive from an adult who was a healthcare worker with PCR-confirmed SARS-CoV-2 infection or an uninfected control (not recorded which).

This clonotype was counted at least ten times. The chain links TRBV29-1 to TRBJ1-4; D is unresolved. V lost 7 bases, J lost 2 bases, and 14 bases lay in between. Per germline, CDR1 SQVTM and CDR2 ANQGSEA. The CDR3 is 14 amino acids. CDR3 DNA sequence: TGCAGCGCTGGACTCTTGGGCACTAATGAAAAACTGTTTTTT. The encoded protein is CSAGLLGTNEKLFF.

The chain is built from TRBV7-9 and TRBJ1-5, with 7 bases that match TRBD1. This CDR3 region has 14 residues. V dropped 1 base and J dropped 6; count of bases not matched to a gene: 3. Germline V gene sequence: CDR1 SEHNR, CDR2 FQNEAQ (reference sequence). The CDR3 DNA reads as TGTGCCAGCAGCTTAGGGGACAGTTCTCAGCCCCAGCATTTT. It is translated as CASSLGDSSQPQHF.

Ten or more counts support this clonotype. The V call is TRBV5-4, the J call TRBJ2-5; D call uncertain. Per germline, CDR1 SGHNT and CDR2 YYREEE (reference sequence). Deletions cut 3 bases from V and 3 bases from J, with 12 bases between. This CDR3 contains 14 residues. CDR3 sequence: CASSSASSKETQYF. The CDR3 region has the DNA TGTGCCAGCAGCTCAGCTAGTTCCAAAGAGACCCAGTACTTC.

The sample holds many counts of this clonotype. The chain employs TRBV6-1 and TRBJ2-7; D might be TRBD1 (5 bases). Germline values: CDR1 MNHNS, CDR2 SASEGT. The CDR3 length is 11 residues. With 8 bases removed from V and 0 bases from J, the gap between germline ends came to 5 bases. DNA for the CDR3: TGTGCCAGCGACAGCTCCTACGAGCAGTACTTC. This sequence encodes CASDSSYEQYF.

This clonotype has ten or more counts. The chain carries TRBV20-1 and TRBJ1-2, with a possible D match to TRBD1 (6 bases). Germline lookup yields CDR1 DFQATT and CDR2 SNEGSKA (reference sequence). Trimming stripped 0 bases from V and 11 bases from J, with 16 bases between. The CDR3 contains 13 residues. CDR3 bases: TGCAGTGCTAGAGATGGCACAGGAGGGGGATACACCTTC. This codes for CSARDGTGGGYTF.

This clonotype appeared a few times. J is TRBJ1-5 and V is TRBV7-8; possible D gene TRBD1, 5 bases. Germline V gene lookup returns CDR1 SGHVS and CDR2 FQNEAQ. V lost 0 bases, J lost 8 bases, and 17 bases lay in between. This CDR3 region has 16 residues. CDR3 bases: TGTGCCAGCAGCTTAGCGCGGTCGGCAGGGTTTGAGCCCCAGCATTTT. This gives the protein CASSLARSAGFEPQHF.

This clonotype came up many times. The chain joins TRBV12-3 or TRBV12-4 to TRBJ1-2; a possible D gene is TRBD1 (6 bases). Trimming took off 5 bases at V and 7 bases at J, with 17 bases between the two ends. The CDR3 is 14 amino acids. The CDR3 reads CASSARGVWSGYTF. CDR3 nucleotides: TGTGCCAGCAGTGCCAGGGGTGTCTGGTCTGGCTACACCTTC.

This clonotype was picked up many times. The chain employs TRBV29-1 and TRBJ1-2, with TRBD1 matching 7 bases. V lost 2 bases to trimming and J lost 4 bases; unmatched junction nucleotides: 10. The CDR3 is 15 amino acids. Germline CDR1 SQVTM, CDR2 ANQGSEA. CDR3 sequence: CSVEPNRGKTYGYTF. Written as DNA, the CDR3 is TGCAGCGTTGAACCCAACAGGGGAAAAACCTATGGCTACACCTTC.

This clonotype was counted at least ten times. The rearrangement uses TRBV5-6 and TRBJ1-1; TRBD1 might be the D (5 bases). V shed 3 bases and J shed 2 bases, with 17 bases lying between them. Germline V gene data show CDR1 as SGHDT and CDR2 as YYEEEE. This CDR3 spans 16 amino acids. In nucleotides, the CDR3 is TGTGCCAGCAGCTCTGCGGCGGGACGGGGCAACACTGAAGCTTTCTTT. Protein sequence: CASSSAAGRGNTEAFF.

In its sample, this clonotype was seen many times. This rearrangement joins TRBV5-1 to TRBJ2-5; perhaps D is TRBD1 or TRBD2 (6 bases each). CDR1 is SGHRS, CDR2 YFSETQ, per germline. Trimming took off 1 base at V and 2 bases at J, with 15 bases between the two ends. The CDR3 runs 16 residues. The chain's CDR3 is CASSLTSGAGQETQYF. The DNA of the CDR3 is TGCGCCAGCAGCTTGACGTCGGGGGCAGGACAAGAGACCCAGTACTTC. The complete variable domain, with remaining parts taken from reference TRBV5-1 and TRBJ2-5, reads KAGVTQTPRYLIKTRGQQVTLSCSPISGHRSVSWYQQTPGQGLQFLFEYFSETQRNKGNFPGRFSGRQFSNSRSEMNVSTLELGDSALYLCASSLTSGAGQETQYFGPGTRLLVL.

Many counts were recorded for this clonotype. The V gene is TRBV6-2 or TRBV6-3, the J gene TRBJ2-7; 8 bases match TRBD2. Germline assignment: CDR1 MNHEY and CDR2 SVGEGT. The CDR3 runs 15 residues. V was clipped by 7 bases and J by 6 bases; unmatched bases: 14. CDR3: CASNNAGGPLTEQYF. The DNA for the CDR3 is TGTGCCAGCAACAACGCGGGGGGCCCACTGACCGAGCAGTACTTC.

The CDR3 region is CASSPGTRQETQYF. The CDR3 coding sequence is TGTGCCAGCAGCCCGGGGACTAGACAAGAGACCCAGTACTTC. The V call is TRBV7-2, the J call TRBJ2-5, with TRBD2 matching 8 bases. Per the germline V gene, CDR1 is SGHTA and CDR2 is FQGNSA. The CDR3 is made up of 14 amino acids. V was clipped by 5 bases and J by 2 bases; unmatched bases: 4.

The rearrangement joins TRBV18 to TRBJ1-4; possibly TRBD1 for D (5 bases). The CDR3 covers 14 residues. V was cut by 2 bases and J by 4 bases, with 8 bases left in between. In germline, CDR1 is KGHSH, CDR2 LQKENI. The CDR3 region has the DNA TGTGCCAGCTCACCAGGGGCCGGTAATGAAAAACTGTTTTTT. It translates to CASSPGAGNEKLFF.

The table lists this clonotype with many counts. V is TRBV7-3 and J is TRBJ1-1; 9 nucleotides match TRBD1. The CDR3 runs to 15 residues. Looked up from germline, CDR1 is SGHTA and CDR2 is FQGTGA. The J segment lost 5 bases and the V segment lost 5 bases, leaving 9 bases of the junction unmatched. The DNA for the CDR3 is TGTGCCAGCAGCCCCGGGGGGACAGGGAGGACTGAAGCTTTCTTT. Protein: CASSPGGTGRTEAFF.

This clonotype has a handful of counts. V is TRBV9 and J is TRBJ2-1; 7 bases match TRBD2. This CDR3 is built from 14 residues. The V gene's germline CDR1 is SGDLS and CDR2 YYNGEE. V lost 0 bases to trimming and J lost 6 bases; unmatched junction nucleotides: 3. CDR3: CASSVARGSNEQFF. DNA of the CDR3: TGTGCCAGCAGCGTAGCCCGCGGGAGCAATGAGCAGTTCTTC.

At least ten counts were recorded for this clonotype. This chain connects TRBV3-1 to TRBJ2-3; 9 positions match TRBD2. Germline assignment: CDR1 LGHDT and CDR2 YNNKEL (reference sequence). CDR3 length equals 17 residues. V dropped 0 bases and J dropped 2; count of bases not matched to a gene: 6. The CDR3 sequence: CASSQDEASGDTDTQYF. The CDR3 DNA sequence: TGTGCCAGCAGCCAAGATGAGGCTAGCGGGGACACAGATACGCAGTATTTT.

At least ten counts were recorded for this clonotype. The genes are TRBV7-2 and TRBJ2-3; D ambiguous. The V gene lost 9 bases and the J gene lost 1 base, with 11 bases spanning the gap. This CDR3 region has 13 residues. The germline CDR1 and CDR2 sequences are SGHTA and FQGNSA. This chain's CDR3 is CASQSGGTDTQYF. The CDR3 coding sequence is TGTGCCAGTCAAAGTGGGGGCACAGATACGCAGTATTTT. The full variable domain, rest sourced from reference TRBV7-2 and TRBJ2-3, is GAGVSQSPSNKVTEKGKDVELRCDPISGHTALYWYRQSLGQGLEFLIYFQGNSAPDKSGLPSDRFSAERTGGSVSTLTIQRTQQEDSAVYLCASQSGGTDTQYFGPGTRLTVL.

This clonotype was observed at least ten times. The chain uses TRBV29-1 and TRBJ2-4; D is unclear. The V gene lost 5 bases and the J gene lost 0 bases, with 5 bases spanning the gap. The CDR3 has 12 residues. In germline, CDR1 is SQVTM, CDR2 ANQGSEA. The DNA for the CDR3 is TGCAGCGTTCGGGTAGCCAAAAACATTCAGTACTTC. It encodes CSVRVAKNIQYF.

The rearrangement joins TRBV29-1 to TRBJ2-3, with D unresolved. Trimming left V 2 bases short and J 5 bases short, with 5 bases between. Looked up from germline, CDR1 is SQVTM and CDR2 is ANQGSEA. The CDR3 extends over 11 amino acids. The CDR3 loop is CSVERRDTQYF. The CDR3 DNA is TGCAGCGTTGAACGGCGAGATACGCAGTATTTT.

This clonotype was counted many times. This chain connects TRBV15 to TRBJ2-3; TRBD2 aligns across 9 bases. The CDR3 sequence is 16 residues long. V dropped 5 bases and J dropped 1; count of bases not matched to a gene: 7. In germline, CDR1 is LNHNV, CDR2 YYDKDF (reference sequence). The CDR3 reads CATSGRASGGTDTQYF. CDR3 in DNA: TGTGCCACCAGCGGGAGGGCTAGCGGGGGCACAGATACGCAGTATTTT.

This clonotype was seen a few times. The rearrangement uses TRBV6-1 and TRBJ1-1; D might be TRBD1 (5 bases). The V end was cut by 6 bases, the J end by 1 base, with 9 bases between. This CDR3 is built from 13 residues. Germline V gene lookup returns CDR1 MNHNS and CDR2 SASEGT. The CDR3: CASRVDRNTEAFF. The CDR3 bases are TGTGCCAGCAGAGTAGACAGGAACACTGAAGCTTTCTTT.

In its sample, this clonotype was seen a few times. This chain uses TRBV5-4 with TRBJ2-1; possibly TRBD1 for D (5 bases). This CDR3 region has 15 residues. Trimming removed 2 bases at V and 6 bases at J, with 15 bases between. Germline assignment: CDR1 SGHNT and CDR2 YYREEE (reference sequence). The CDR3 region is CASSFRAGKSNEQFF. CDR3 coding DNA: TGTGCCAGCAGCTTTAGGGCAGGGAAGTCCAATGAGCAGTTCTTC. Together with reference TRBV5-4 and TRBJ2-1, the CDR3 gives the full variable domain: ETGVTQSPTHLIKTRGQQVTLRCSSQSGHNTVSWYQQALGQGPQFIFQYYREEENGRGNFPPRFSGLQFPNYSSELNVNALELDDSALYLCASSFRAGKSNEQFFGPGTRLTVL.

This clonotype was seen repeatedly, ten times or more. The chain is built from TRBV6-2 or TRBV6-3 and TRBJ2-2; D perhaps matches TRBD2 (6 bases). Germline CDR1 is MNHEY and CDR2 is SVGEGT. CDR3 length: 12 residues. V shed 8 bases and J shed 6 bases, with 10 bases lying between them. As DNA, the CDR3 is TGTGCCAGCGGGAGGCTGGCCGGGGAGCTGTTTTTT. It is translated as CASGRLAGELFF.

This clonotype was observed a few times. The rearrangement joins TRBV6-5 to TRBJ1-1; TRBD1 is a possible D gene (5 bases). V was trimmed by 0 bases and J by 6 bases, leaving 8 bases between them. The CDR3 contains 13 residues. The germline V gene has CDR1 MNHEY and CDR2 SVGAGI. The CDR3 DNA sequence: TGTGCCAGCAGTTACTCTCGGGGGTCTGAAGCTTTCTTT. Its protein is CASSYSRGSEAFF.

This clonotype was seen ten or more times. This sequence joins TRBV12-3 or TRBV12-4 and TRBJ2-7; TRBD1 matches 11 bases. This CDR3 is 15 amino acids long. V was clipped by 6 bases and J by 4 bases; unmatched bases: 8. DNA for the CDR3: TGTGCCAGCAGGTCGGGACAGGGGGTTGGTTACGAGCAGTACTTC. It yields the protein CASRSGQGVGYEQYF.

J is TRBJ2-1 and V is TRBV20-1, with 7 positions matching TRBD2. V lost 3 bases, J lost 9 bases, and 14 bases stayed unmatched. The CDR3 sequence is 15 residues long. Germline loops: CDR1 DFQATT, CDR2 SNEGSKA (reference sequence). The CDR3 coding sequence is TGCAGTGCTAGGCCAGGGACTACTAGACCCAGTGAGCAGTTCTTC. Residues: CSARPGTTRPSEQFF.

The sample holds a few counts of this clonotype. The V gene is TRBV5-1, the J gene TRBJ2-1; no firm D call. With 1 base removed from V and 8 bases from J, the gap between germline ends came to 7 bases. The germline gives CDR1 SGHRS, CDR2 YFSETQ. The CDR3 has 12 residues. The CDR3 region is CASSLSNHEQFF. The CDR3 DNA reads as TGCGCCAGCAGCTTGTCGAACCATGAGCAGTTCTTC.

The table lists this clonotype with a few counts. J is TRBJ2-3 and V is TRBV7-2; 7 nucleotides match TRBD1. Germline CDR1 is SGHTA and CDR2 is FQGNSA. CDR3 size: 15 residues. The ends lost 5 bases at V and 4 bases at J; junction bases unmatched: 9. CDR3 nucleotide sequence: TGTGCCAGCAGCCGACGACAGGGCCGCGCAGATACGCAGTATTTT. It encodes CASSRRQGRADTQYF.